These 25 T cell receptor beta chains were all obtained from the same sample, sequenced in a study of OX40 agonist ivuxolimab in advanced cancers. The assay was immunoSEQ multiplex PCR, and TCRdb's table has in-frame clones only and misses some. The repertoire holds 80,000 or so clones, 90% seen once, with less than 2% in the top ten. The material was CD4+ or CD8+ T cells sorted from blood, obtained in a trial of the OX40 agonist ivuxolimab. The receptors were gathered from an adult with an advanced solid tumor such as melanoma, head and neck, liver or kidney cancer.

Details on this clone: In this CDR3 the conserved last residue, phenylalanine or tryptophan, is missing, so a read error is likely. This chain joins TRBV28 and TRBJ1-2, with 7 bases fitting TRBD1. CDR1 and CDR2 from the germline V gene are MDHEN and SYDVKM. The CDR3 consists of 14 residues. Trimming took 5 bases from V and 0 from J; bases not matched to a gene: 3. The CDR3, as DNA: TGTGCCAGCAGTACCGGACAGGCTAACTATGGCTACACCCTC. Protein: CASSTGQANYGYTL.

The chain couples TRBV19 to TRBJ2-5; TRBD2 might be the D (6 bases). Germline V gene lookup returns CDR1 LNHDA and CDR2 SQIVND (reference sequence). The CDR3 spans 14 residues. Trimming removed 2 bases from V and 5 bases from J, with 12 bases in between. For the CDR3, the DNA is TGTGCCAGTAGTATACGGGGGTCCTGGGAGACCCAGTACTTC. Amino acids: CASSIRGSWETQYF. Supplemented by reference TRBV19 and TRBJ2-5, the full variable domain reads DGGITQSPKYLFRKEGQNVTLSCEQNLNHDAMYWYRQDPGQGLRLIYYSQIVNDFQKGDIAEGYSVSREKKESFPLTVTSAQKNPTAFYLCASSIRGSWETQYFGPGTRLLVL.

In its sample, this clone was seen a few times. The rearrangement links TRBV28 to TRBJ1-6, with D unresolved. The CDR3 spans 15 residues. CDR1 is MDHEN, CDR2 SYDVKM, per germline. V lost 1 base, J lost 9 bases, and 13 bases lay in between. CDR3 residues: CASSLSRGIFSPLHF. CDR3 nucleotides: TGTGCCAGCAGTTTATCGCGGGGTATATTTTCACCCCTCCACTTT.

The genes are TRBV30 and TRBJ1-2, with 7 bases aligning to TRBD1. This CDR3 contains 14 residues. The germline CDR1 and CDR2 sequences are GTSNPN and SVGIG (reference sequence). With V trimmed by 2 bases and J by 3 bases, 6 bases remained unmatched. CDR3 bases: TGTGCCTGGAGTCCCTCAGGGGGTCACTATGGCTACACCTTC. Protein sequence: CAWSPSGGHYGYTF.

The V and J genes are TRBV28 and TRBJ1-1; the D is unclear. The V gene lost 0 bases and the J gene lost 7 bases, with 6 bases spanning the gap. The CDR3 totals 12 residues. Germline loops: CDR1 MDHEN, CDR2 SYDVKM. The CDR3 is CASSLWALEAFF. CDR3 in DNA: TGTGCCAGCAGTTTATGGGCCCTTGAAGCTTTCTTT.

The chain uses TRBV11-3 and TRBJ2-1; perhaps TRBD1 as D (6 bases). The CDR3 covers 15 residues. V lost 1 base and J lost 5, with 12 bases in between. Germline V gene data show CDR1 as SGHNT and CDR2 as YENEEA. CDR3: CASSLVDQGNNEQFF. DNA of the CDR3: TGTGCCAGCAGCTTAGTGGACCAGGGGAACAATGAGCAGTTCTTC.

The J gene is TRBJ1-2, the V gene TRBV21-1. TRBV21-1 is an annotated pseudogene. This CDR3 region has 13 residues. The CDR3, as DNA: TGTGCCAGCAGCAAAGAGGCACGGAATGGCTACACCTTC. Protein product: CASSKEARNGYTF.

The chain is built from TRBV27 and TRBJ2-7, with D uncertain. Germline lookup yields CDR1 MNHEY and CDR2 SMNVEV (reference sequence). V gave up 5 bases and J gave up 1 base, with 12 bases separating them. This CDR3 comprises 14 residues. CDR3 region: CASSRVGLSYEQYF. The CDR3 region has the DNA TGTGCCAGCAGTCGTGTGGGCCTTTCCTACGAGCAGTACTTC.

The CDR3 DNA reads TGTGCCAGCAGCTTAGACGGGACAGGCACAGATACGCAGTATTTT. Translated, it gives CASSLDGTGTDTQYF. The chain employs TRBV28 and TRBJ2-3; 7 nucleotides match TRBD1. Germline V gives CDR1 MDHEN, CDR2 SYDVKM. The CDR3 spans 15 residues. Trimming took 6 bases from V and 1 from J; bases not matched to a gene: 7.

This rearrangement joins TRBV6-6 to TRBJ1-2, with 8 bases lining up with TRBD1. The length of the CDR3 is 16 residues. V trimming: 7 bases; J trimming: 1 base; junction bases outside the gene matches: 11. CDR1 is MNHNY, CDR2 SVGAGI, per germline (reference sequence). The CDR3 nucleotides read TGTGCCAGCAATAATCTAGGACAGGGAGGTAACTATGGCTACACCTTC. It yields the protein CASNNLGQGGNYGYTF.

Here the CDR3 reads CASSMGAGEANEKLFF. The CDR3 bases are TGTGCCAGTAGTATGGGGGCAGGGGAGGCTAATGAAAAACTGTTTTTT. V gene TRBV19 combines with J gene TRBJ1-4, with D maybe TRBD1 (6 bases). Germline CDR1 reads LNHDA; CDR2 reads SQIVND (reference sequence). V was cut by 3 bases and J by 3 bases, with 14 bases left in between. The CDR3 spans 16 residues.

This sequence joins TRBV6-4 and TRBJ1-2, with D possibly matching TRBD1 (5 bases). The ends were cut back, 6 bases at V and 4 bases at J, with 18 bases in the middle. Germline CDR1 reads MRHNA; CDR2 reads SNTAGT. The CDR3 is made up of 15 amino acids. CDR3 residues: CASSPQKTDSYGYTF. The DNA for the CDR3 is TGTGCCAGCAGCCCTCAAAAGACAGACTCCTATGGCTACACCTTC.

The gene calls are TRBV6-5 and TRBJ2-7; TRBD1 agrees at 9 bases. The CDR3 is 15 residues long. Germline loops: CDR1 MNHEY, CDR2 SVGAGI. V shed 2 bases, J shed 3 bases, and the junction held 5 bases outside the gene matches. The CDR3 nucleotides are TGTGCCAGCAGTTACCCGAGGGACAGGGTCTACGAGCAGTACTTC. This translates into CASSYPRDRVYEQYF.

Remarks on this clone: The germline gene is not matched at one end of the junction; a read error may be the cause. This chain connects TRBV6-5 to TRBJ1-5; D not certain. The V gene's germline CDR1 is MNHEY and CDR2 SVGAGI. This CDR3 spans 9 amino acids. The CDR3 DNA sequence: TGTGCCAGCATTCAGCCCCAGCATTTT. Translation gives CASIQPQHF.

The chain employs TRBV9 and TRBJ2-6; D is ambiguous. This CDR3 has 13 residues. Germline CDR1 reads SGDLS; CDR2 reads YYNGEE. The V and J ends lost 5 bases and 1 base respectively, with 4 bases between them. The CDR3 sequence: CASRPSGANVLTF. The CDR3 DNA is TGTGCCAGCAGGCCGTCTGGGGCCAACGTCCTGACTTTC.

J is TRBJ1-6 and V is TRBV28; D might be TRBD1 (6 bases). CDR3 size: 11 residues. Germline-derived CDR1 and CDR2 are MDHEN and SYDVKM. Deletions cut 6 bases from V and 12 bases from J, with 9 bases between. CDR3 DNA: TGTGCCAGCAGCCAGGGGCGACCCCTCCACTTT. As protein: CASSQGRPLHF.

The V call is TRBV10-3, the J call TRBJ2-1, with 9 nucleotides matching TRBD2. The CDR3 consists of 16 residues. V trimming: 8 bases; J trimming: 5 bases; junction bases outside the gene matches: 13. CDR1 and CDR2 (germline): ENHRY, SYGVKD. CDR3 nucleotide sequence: TGTGCCATCGGGGCATCTATAGCGGGAGCAGACAATGAGCAGTTCTTC. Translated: CAIGASIAGADNEQFF.

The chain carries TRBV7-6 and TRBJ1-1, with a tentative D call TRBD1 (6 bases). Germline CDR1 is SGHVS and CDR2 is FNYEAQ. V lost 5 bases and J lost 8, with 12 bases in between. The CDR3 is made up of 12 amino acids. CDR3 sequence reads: CASSLQGSEAFF. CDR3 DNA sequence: TGTGCCAGCAGCCTACAGGGTTCGGAAGCTTTCTTT.

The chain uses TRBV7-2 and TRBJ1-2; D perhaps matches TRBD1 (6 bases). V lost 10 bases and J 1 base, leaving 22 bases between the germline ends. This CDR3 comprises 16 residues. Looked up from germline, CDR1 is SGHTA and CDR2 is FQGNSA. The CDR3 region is CATSYSRQAFNYGYTF. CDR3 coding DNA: TGTGCCACCTCCTACTCCCGACAGGCCTTTAACTATGGCTACACCTTC.

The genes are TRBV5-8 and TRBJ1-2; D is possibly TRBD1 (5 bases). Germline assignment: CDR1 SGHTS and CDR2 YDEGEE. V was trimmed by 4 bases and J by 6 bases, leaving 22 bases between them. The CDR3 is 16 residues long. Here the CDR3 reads CASSPYGGELMDGYTF. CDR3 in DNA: TGTGCCAGCAGCCCTTATGGGGGGGAGTTGATGGATGGCTACACCTTC.

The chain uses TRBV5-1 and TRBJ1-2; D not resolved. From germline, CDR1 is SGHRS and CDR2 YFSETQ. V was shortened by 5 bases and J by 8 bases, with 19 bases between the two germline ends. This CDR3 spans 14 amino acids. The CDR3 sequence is CASRLNRDRGGYTF. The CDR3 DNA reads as TGCGCCAGCAGACTCAACCGAGATCGAGGGGGCTACACCTTC. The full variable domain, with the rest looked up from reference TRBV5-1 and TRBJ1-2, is KAGVTQTPRYLIKTRGQQVTLSCSPISGHRSVSWYQQTPGQGLQFLFEYFSETQRNKGNFPGRFSGRQFSNSRSEMNVSTLELGDSALYLCASRLNRDRGGYTFGSGTRLTVV.

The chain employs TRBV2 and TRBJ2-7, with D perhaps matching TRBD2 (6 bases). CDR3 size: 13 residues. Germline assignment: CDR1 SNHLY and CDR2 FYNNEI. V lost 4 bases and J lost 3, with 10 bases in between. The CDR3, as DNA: TGTGCCAGCAGTGTCGAGGGAGGCTACGAGCAGTACTTC. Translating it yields CASSVEGGYEQYF.

The chain's CDR3 is CASSLGSGTDTQYF. CDR3 bases: TGTGCCAGTAGTTTAGGATCTGGCACAGATACGCAGTATTTT. This sequence joins TRBV19 and TRBJ2-3, with D hard to call. CDR1 is LNHDA and CDR2 is SQIVND in the germline V gene (reference sequence). V was pared by 5 bases and J by 1 base, with 10 bases between. The CDR3 covers 14 residues.

The DNA for the CDR3 is TGTGCCAGCAGCGTCCGGGACAGGGGTAATTCACCCCTCCACTTT. This gives the protein CASSVRDRGNSPLHF. V usage is TRBV7-2 and J usage is TRBJ1-6; 10 nucleotides match TRBD1. V shed 5 bases and J 6 bases; nucleotides not matched to a gene: 4. The V gene's germline CDR1 is SGHTA and CDR2 FQGNSA. The CDR3 length is 15 residues.

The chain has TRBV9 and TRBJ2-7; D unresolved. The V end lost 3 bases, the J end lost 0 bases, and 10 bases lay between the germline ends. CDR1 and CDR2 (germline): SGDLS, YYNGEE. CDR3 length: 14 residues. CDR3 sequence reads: CASSAYVRSYEQYF. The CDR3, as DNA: TGTGCCAGCAGCGCCTACGTGCGCTCCTACGAGCAGTACTTC. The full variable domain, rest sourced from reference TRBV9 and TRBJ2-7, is DSGVTQTPKHLITATGQRVTLRCSPRSGDLSVYWYQQSLDQGLQFLIQYYNGEERAKGNILERFSAQQFPDLHSELNLSSLELGDSALYFCASSAYVRSYEQYFGPGTRLTVT.